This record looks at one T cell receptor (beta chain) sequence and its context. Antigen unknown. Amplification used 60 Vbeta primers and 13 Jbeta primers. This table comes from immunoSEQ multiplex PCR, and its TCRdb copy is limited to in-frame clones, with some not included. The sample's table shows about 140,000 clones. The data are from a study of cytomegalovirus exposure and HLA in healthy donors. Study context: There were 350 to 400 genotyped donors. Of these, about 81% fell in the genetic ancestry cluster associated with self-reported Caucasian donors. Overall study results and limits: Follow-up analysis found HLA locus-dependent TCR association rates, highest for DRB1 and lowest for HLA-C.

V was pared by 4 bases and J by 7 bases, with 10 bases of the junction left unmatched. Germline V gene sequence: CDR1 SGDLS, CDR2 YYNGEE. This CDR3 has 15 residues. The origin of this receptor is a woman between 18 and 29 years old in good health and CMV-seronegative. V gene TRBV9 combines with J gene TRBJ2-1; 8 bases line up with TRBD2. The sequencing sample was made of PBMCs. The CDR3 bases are TGTGCCAGCAGCTCGGGACTAGGTCTCGGAAATGAGCAGTTCTTC. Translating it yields CASSSGLGLGNEQFF. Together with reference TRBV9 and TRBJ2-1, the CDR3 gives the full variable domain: DSGVTQTPKHLITATGQRVTLRCSPRSGDLSVYWYQQSLDQGLQFLIQYYNGEERAKGNILERFSAQQFPDLHSELNLSSLELGDSALYFCASSSGLGLGNEQFFGPGTRLTVL.